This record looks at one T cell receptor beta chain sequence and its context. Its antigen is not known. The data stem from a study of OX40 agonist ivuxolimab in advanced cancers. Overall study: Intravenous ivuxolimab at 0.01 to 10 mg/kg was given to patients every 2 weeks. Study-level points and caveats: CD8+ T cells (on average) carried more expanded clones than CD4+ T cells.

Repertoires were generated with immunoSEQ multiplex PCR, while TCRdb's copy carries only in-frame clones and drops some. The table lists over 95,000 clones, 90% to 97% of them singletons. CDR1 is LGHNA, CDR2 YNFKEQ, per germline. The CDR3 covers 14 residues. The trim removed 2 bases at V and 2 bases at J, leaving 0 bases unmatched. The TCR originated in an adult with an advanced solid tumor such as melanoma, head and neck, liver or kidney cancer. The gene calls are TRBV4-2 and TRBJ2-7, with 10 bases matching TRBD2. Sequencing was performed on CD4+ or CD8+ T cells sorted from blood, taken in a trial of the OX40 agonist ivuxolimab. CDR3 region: CASSQTSGTYEQYF. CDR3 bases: TGTGCCAGCAGCCAAACTAGCGGGACCTACGAGCAGTACTTC.